This T cell receptor beta chain was identified in a study of blood T cell repertoires in COVID-19. As for the study in general: Nucleic acid was either cDNA or gDNA, and it came from T cells, B-cell-depleted T cells, or PBMCs.

J lost 13 bases, V lost 5 bases, and 12 bases had no gene match. Germline-derived CDR1 and CDR2 are LNHDA and SQIVND (reference sequence). This CDR3 spans 15 amino acids. Data came from immunoSEQ multiplex PCR; TCRdb stores just in-frame clones and leaves some out. The data show 57,000 or so clones, approximately 80% seen once. The chain uses TRBV19 and TRBJ1-6, with 9 bases identical to TRBD1. Sequencing was done on a sample of peripheral blood. The TCR was taken from a man aged 55 to 70 with acute or convalescent COVID-19. CDR3 protein: CASSRTGTGKFPLHF. The DNA of the CDR3 is TGTGCCAGTAGTCGCACCGGGACAGGGAAGTTCCCCCTCCACTTT.